Each of the 2 T cell receptor beta chains below was sequenced from the same sample in a study of PD-L1 blockade in urothelial cancer. Time point reported: peripheral blood 6 weeks after treatment start. The repertoire was sequenced with immunoSEQ multiplex PCR; TCRdb's copy has only in-frame clones and lacks some. This table holds under 25,000 clones, roughly four fifths found once. Here the sequenced sample was PBMCs, taken around atezolizumab (anti-PD-L1) treatment. The receptors here all came from a man aged 45-60 years with urothelial cancer.

This chain connects TRBV19 to TRBJ2-1; 16 bases are shared with TRBD2. Per germline, CDR1 LNHDA and CDR2 SQIVND (reference sequence). Trimming took 6 bases from V and 0 from J; bases not matched to a gene: 5. This CDR3 has 18 amino acids. CDR3 in amino acids: CASRPGLAGGSSYNEQFF. The CDR3 nucleotides are TGTGCCAGTAGGCCGGGACTAGCGGGGGGGAGCTCCTACAATGAGCAGTTCTTC.

J is TRBJ2-7 and V is TRBV10-3; 9 nucleotides align to TRBD2. The CDR3 length is 13 residues. Per the germline V gene, CDR1 is ENHRY and CDR2 is SYGVKD. V gave up 4 bases and J gave up 6 bases; unmatched junction bases: 4. CDR3 coding DNA: TGTGCCATCAGTGGGGTGACTAGCGGCGAGCAGTACGTC. Encoded protein: CAISGVTSGEQYV.